This T cell receptor beta chain was retrieved from a study of graft-versus-host responses after intestinal transplantation. Study-wide context: Each recipient received anti-thymocyte globulin induction, then tacrolimus and steroids for approximately 3 years. Study conclusions and caveats: Researchers found GvH clones in recipient marrow, and some showed up first in ileum or blood. Clonal ratios of graft-versus-host to host-versus-graft in allografts were high for patients exhibiting graft-donor T cell macrochimerism.

Trimming pared 6 bases from V and 2 bases from J, leaving 11 bases between. Germline V gives CDR1 MGHDK, CDR2 SYGVNS. The CDR3 contains 13 residues. This clone was observed a handful of times. Antigen unknown. Only in-frame clones appear in the TCRdb table, and some are missing; sequencing was by immunoSEQ multiplex PCR. The table includes tens of thousands of clones, 89% detected once. The gene calls are TRBV25-1 and TRBJ2-7; possible D gene TRBD1, 6 bases. This TCR came from a human donor who received an intestinal transplant. Sequencing was performed on unstimulated CD8+ T cells sorted from spleen or lymph node cells, taken before intestinal transplant. The CDR3, as DNA: TGTGCCAGCAGGGGCTGGGACACCTACGAGCAGTACTTC. It encodes CASRGWDTYEQYF.